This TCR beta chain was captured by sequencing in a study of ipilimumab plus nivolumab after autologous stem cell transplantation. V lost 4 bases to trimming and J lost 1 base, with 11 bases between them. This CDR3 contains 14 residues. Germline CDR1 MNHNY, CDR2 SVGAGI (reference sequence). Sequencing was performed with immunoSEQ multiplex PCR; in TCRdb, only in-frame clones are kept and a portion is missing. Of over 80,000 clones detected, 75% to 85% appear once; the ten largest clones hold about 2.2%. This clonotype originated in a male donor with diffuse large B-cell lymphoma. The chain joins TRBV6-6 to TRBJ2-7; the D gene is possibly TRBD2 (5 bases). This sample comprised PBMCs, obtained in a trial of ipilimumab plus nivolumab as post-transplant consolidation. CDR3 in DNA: TGTGCCAGCAGTTCAACCGGGATTTCCTACGAGCAGTACTTC. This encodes CASSSTGISYEQYF.